One sample yielded the 27 T cell receptor beta chains listed below, sequenced in a study of blood T cell repertoires in COVID-19. Using immunoSEQ multiplex PCR, the repertoire was profiled, and TCRdb retains in-frame clones only, with some absent. The repertoire holds roughly 190,000 clones, with approximately 85% as singletons. Sequencing was performed on peripheral blood. These receptor sequences come from an older woman with acute or convalescent COVID-19.

The J gene is TRBJ1-5, the V gene TRBV7-9; 9 nucleotides line up with TRBD1. In germline, CDR1 is SEHNR, CDR2 FQNEAQ (reference sequence). This CDR3 contains 13 residues. V shed 0 bases, J shed 13 bases, and the junction held 4 bases outside the gene matches. The CDR3 DNA reads TGTGCCAGCAGCTTAGCGGGGACAGGGTCGCAGCATTTT. Encoded protein: CASSLAGTGSQHF.

The table lists this clone with a few counts. The chain carries TRBV29-1 and TRBJ2-5; TRBD2 matches at 7 bases. Unmatched junction bases numbered 5, after V lost 4 bases and J lost 6 bases. The CDR3 loop spans 12 amino acids. CDR1 and CDR2 (germline): SQVTM, ANQGSEA. CDR3: CSVGGRAQTQYF. For the CDR3, the DNA is TGCAGCGTTGGCGGGAGAGCGCAGACCCAGTACTTC.

This clone has a handful of counts. This sequence joins TRBV9 and TRBJ1-2; 7 nucleotides line up with TRBD1. From germline, CDR1 is SGDLS and CDR2 YYNGEE. The length of the CDR3 is 13 residues. V trimming: 4 bases; J trimming: 6 bases; junction bases outside the gene matches: 6. CDR3 nucleotide sequence: TGTGCCAGCAGCCCCCAGGGGGAGAATGGCTACACCTTC. Translating it yields CASSPQGENGYTF.

The genes are TRBV19 and TRBJ2-2; D might be TRBD2 (5 bases). Germline V CDR1 and CDR2: LNHDA, SQIVND (reference sequence). This CDR3 region has 13 residues. The ends were cut back, 7 bases at V and 3 bases at J, with 9 bases in the middle. Written as DNA, the CDR3 is TGTGCCAGTACCGGCGGGTACACCGGGGAGCTGTTTTTT. It codes for CASTGGYTGELFF.

The J gene is TRBJ1-6, the V gene TRBV4-1; D is perhaps TRBD1 (6 bases). The V end was cut by 0 bases, the J end by 8 bases, with 11 bases between. Per the germline V gene, CDR1 is MGHRA and CDR2 is YSYEKL. The CDR3 extends over 15 amino acids. CDR3 nucleotide sequence: TGCGCCAGCAGCCAAGATCCCAGGGGCTATTCACCCCTCCACTTT. It is translated as CASSQDPRGYSPLHF.

The gene calls are TRBV9 and TRBJ2-3; TRBD2 might be the D (5 bases). The CDR3 spans 17 residues. Germline V lookup: CDR1 SGDLS, CDR2 YYNGEE. Between the trimmed V and J ends, which lost 3 bases and 2 bases, there was a span of 19 bases. CDR3 in DNA: TGTGCCAGCAGCGCCCTCCGCGGCGGGCTCCACACAGATACGCAGTATTTT. Translated: CASSALRGGLHTDTQYF.

V gene TRBV9 combines with J gene TRBJ2-1; tentative D call: TRBD1 (6 bases). From germline, CDR1 is SGDLS and CDR2 YYNGEE. V was trimmed by 4 bases and J by 8 bases, leaving 16 bases between them. The CDR3 totals 14 residues. The CDR3 here is CASSKETGYYEQFF. CDR3 bases: TGTGCCAGCAGCAAAGAAACAGGGTACTATGAGCAGTTCTTC.

This rearrangement joins TRBV6-5 to TRBJ2-7, with 9 positions matching TRBD2. Germline values: CDR1 MNHEY, CDR2 SVGAGI. The ends lost 6 bases at V and 3 bases at J; junction bases unmatched: 9. The CDR3 contains 15 residues. CDR3 loop: CASSSLTSGGYEQYF. CDR3 nucleotides: TGTGCCAGCAGCTCCCTGACTAGCGGAGGCTACGAGCAGTACTTC.

The chain couples TRBV2 to TRBJ2-1, with TRBD2 as a possible D gene (5 bases). V dropped 4 bases and J dropped 7 bases, with 17 bases sitting between them. Germline CDR1 reads SNHLY; CDR2 reads FYNNEI. The CDR3 is 15 amino acids. The CDR3 coding sequence is TGTGCCAGCAGTGCAGAAACTAGTAATGCGAATGAGCAGTTCTTC. Amino acids: CASSAETSNANEQFF.

The chain carries TRBV11-3 and TRBJ1-1; a weak D match, TRBD1 (5 bases). The CDR3 totals 13 residues. Trimming cost V 2 bases and J 4 bases, with 8 bases left between them. The germline V gene encodes CDR1 SGHNT and CDR2 YENEEA. In DNA, the CDR3 is TGTGCCAGCAGCTTACGGGGGTCCACTGAAGCTTTCTTT. Residues: CASSLRGSTEAFF.

The chain couples TRBV3-1 (or the pseudogene TRBV3-2) to TRBJ1-6; TRBD1 matches at 9 bases. The germline V gene encodes CDR1 LGHDT and CDR2 YNNKEL (reference sequence). Trimming took 3 bases from V and 10 from J; bases not matched to a gene: 4. CDR3 length: 14 residues. This chain's CDR3 is CASSQGQGWSPLHF. In nucleotides, the CDR3 is TGTGCCAGCAGCCAGGGACAGGGATGGTCACCCCTCCACTTT.

The chain employs TRBV6-1 and TRBJ2-7, with 9 bases aligning to TRBD2. Germline loops: CDR1 MNHNS, CDR2 SASEGT. This CDR3 comprises 16 residues. After removal of 2 bases from V and 4 bases from J, the junction contained 9 bases not matched to a gene. CDR3 amino acids: CASSENVAGVRYEQYF. The CDR3, as DNA: TGTGCCAGCAGTGAAAATGTAGCGGGAGTCAGGTACGAGCAGTACTTC.

The chain has TRBV24-1 and TRBJ2-5; D is uncertain. V lost 0 bases to trimming and J lost 7 bases, with 11 bases between them. The CDR3 totals 14 residues. The germline V gene encodes CDR1 KGHDR and CDR2 SFDVKD. The chain's CDR3 is CATSDLSRPGTQYF. CDR3 nucleotides: TGTGCCACCAGTGATTTGAGCAGGCCCGGGACCCAGTACTTC.

The chain uses TRBV11-1 and TRBJ2-1; 7 bases agree with TRBD1. J lost 6 bases, V lost 5 bases, and 7 bases had no gene match. The CDR3 has 14 amino acids. Germline-derived CDR1 and CDR2 are SGHAT and FQDESV (reference sequence). CDR3 in DNA: TGTGCCAGCAGCCTAAAGACAGGGTCCAATGAGCAGTTCTTC. Protein product: CASSLKTGSNEQFF.

The V gene is TRBV5-1, the J gene TRBJ1-3; maybe TRBD1 (5 bases). The CDR3 loop spans 14 amino acids. Germline values: CDR1 SGHRS, CDR2 YFSETQ. V lost 7 bases, J lost 0 bases, and 11 bases lay in between. DNA for the CDR3: TGCGCCAGCCAGGACACAGCCTCTGGAAACACCATATATTTT. Translation gives CASQDTASGNTIYF.

The gene calls are TRBV7-9 and TRBJ2-3, with D possibly matching TRBD2 (6 bases). Trimming took off 5 bases at V and 0 bases at J, with 12 bases between the two ends. Germline V gene lookup returns CDR1 SEHNR and CDR2 FQNEAQ (reference sequence). The CDR3 is 15 amino acids. CDR3: CASSPGTDSTDTQYF. In nucleotides, the CDR3 is TGTGCCAGCAGCCCGGGGACTGATAGCACAGATACGCAGTATTTT.

This clone was counted between two and nine times. The sample holds other DNA sequences that translate to the same CDR3. The chain has TRBV5-1 and TRBJ1-1, with TRBD1 as a possible D gene (6 bases). Trimming removed 6 bases from V and 2 bases from J, with 14 bases in between. Germline lookup yields CDR1 SGHRS and CDR2 YFSETQ. The CDR3 is 14 amino acids. The CDR3 nucleotides read TGCGCCAGCACCCTAGGCAGGGGAAACACTGAAGCTTTCTTT. It specifies CASTLGRGNTEAFF. The entire variable domain, with the rest obtained from reference TRBV5-1 and TRBJ1-1, is as follows: KAGVTQTPRYLIKTRGQQVTLSCSPISGHRSVSWYQQTPGQGLQFLFEYFSETQRNKGNFPGRFSGRQFSNSRSEMNVSTLELGDSALYLCASTLGRGNTEAFFGQGTRLTVV.

This rearrangement joins TRBV5-6 to TRBJ2-7; weak D call: TRBD1 (6 bases). Trimming pared 1 base from V and 0 bases from J, leaving 11 bases between. The CDR3 extends over 15 amino acids. CDR1 and CDR2 from the germline V gene are SGHDT and YYEEEE. The DNA for the CDR3 is TGTGCCAGCAGCTTGACAGGGCTGATCTCCTACGAGCAGTACTTC. The encoded protein is CASSLTGLISYEQYF. The complete variable domain, with remaining parts taken from reference TRBV5-6 and TRBJ2-7, reads DAGVTQSPTHLIKTRGQQVTLRCSPKSGHDTVSWYQQALGQGPQFIFQYYEEEERQRGNFPDRFSGHQFPNYSSELNVNALLLGDSALYLCASSLTGLISYEQYFGPGTRLTVT.

The chain employs TRBV5-6 and TRBJ1-6; D uncertain. From germline, CDR1 is SGHDT and CDR2 YYEEEE. This CDR3 has 14 amino acids. V was cut by 0 bases and J by 9 bases, with 10 bases left in between. The chain's CDR3 is CASSLAPPGSPLHF. CDR3 bases: TGTGCCAGCAGCTTGGCCCCGCCGGGTTCACCCCTCCACTTT. The variable domain in full, with the rest retrieved from reference TRBV5-6 and TRBJ1-6, is DAGVTQSPTHLIKTRGQQVTLRCSPKSGHDTVSWYQQALGQGPQFIFQYYEEEERQRGNFPDRFSGHQFPNYSSELNVNALLLGDSALYLCASSLAPPGSPLHFGNGTRLTVT.

The V and J genes are TRBV6-5 and TRBJ2-5; D gene ambiguous. Germline values: CDR1 MNHEY, CDR2 SVGAGI. The ends were cut back, 2 bases at V and 2 bases at J, with 9 bases in the middle. This CDR3 is 14 amino acids long. The CDR3 nucleotides are TGTGCCAGCAGTTACGGTACACCACAAGAGACCCAGTACTTC. This sequence encodes CASSYGTPQETQYF.

The V and J genes are TRBV25-1 and TRBJ1-6; D is unresolved. Germline CDR1 reads MGHDK; CDR2 reads SYGVNS. The CDR3 runs to 13 residues. V lost 3 bases to trimming and J lost 7 bases, with 7 bases between them. This CDR3 is CASSDRVNSPLHF. Here the CDR3 DNA reads TGTGCCAGCAGTGACCGCGTCAATTCACCCCTCCACTTT.

The chain links TRBV4-1 to TRBJ1-2, with no clear D. The V gene's germline CDR1 is MGHRA and CDR2 YSYEKL. Trimming cost V 0 bases and J 5 bases, with 10 bases left between them. The CDR3 runs 14 residues. The chain's CDR3 is CASSQDLRGYGYTF. The CDR3 nucleotides are TGCGCCAGCAGCCAAGATCTTCGAGGGTATGGCTACACCTTC.

The J gene is TRBJ1-2, the V gene TRBV10-3, with 10 bases that match TRBD1. The V and J ends lost 10 bases and 8 bases, in that order; junction bases with no gene match: 7. The CDR3 has 12 amino acids. Per germline, CDR1 ENHRY and CDR2 SYGVKD. CDR3 sequence (DNA): TGTGCCAGTAAGACAGGGGGCGAGGGCTACACCTTC. Translating it yields CASKTGGEGYTF.

V gene TRBV2 combines with J gene TRBJ2-3; 16 bases fit TRBD2. CDR1 is SNHLY, CDR2 FYNNEI, per germline. J was trimmed by 4 bases and V by 6 bases; bases with no gene match: 10. This CDR3 has 18 amino acids. The CDR3 reads CASRRGSGLAGGADTQYF. CDR3 nucleotides: TGTGCCAGCAGAAGGGGGTCGGGACTAGCGGGAGGGGCAGATACGCAGTATTTT.

This chain links TRBV5-1 with TRBJ2-2; possibly TRBD1 for D (5 bases). V lost 2 bases to trimming and J lost 6 bases, with 11 bases between them. This CDR3 is 14 amino acids long. Germline-derived CDR1 and CDR2 are SGHRS and YFSETQ. CDR3 DNA sequence: TGCGCCAGCAGCTTAGGGGATGGGCCCGGGGAGCTGTTTTTT. Translation: CASSLGDGPGELFF.

The gene calls are TRBV5-5 and TRBJ1-4; D is perhaps TRBD1 (5 bases). V lost 1 base, J lost 4 bases, and 17 bases lay in between. CDR3 length: 17 amino acids. From germline, CDR1 is SGHKS and CDR2 YYEKEE (reference sequence). CDR3 protein: CASSLLSQGAYNEKLFF. The CDR3, as DNA: TGTGCCAGCAGCTTGTTATCCCAGGGCGCGTATAATGAAAAACTGTTTTTT.

The V call is TRBV6-5, the J call TRBJ1-1; no reliable D call. The V end was cut by 11 bases, the J end by 4 bases, with 14 bases between. Germline V lookup: CDR1 MNHEY, CDR2 SVGAGI. This CDR3 is built from 12 residues. CDR3 in DNA: TGTGCCTGCCAGGATCCACTCACTGAAGCTTTCTTT. Protein: CACQDPLTEAFF.